The present T cell receptor (beta chain) was sequenced within a study of cytomegalovirus exposure and HLA in healthy donors. CDR1 SGHRS and CDR2 YFSETQ come from the germline V gene. V shed 7 bases and J 8 bases; nucleotides not matched to a gene: 7. This CDR3 region has 13 residues. Study-level findings and limits: Highest at DRB1 and lowest at HLA-C, TCR association rates differed among HLA loci in a later analysis.

The primer mix had 60 Vbeta and 13 Jbeta primers. Profiling relied on immunoSEQ multiplex PCR, and the TCRdb table lists in-frame clones only, not all of them. Seen here are about 160,000 clones, 60% to 85% observed once, and the top ten hold around 2%. As for this clone: Antigen specificity is unknown.

This chain links TRBV5-1 with TRBJ2-1; 9 positions match TRBD1. Sequenced: PBMCs. The sequence was collected from a man aged 45-60 years in good health and CMV-seropositive. The DNA for the CDR3 is TGCGCCAGCTCATGGGACAGGGTACATGAGCAGTTCTTC. Encoded protein: CASSWDRVHEQFF.